This entry features one T cell receptor beta chain sequence. Next came a second PCR, run for about 6 to 12 cycles, which used a sample-barcoded 5' primer along with a J-beta primer mix. Each cDNA molecule was tagged by a template-switch adaptor that had 12 random nucleotides. TCRdb passed the 5' RACE reads through MiXCR, listing each CDR3 protein once. The profile shows about 830,000 distinct CDR3 sequences, 60% to 80% of them singletons. Trimming removed 6 bases at V and 10 bases at J, with 18 bases between. The CDR3 is 14 amino acids. Germline CDR1 reads SNHLY; CDR2 reads FYNNEI. The sample belongs to a study of blood T cells in healthy people across ages.

This rearrangement joins TRBV2 to TRBJ1-4; D is unclear. The material sequenced was blood. The TCR sequence derives from a man aged 25-45 years in good health. The CDR3 reads CASSAIISLRKLFF. CDR3 DNA sequence: TGTGCCAGCAGCGCTATTATCTCCCTCCGAAAACTGTTTTTT. Supplemented by reference TRBV2 and TRBJ1-4, the full variable domain reads EPEVTQTPSHQVTQMGQEVILRCVPISNHLYFYWYRQILGQKVEFLVSFYNNEISEKSEIFDDQFSVERPDGSNFTLKIRSTKLEDSAMYFCASSAIISLRKLFFGSGTQLSVL.